The 8 T cell receptor beta chains presented below share a single source sample, sequenced in a study of PD-1 blockade in classical Hodgkin lymphoma. TCRdb keeps only in-frame clones here, not all; method: immunoSEQ multiplex PCR. The sample consists of 90,000 or so clones, about nine tenths of them appearing once. Each of the patients experienced relapse following autologous stem cell transplantation, and their brentuximab vedotin exposure differed. Material: peripheral blood mononuclear cells (PBMCs), obtained before the second cycle of nivolumab. These TCRs come from a human donor with classical Hodgkin lymphoma.

This clone appeared once. The V gene is TRBV6-6, the J gene TRBJ1-2; TRBD1 is a possible D gene (5 bases). Germline V CDR1 and CDR2: MNHNY, SVGAGI (reference sequence). With 6 bases removed from V and 7 bases from J, the gap between germline ends came to 12 bases. CDR3 size: 12 residues. CDR3 in DNA: TGTGCCAGCAGACAGGTCTCGGGTGGCTACACCTTC. It yields the protein CASRQVSGGYTF.

The gene calls are TRBV9 and TRBJ1-4; the D gene is possibly TRBD1 (5 bases). CDR3 size: 16 residues. CDR1 SGDLS and CDR2 YYNGEE come from the germline V gene. Trimming pared 3 bases from V and 0 bases from J, leaving 12 bases between. CDR3 nucleotide sequence: TGTGCCAGCAGCGAGGGGTCTCGGCCAACTAATGAAAAACTGTTTTTT. The encoded protein is CASSEGSRPTNEKLFF.

This clone was seen just once. The V gene is TRBV7-9, the J gene TRBJ2-1; 8 bases are shared with TRBD1. Looked up from germline, CDR1 is SEHNR and CDR2 is FQNEAQ (reference sequence). This CDR3 has 17 residues. Trimming cost V 4 bases and J 1 base; bases outside gene matches: 9. CDR3 sequence reads: CASSSRAGQGSYNEQFF. DNA of the CDR3: TGTGCCAGCAGCTCTAGGGCCGGACAGGGTTCCTACAATGAGCAGTTCTTC.

As DNA, the CDR3 is TGTGCCAGCACTACCGGGACAGGGGTTCACAATGAGCAGTTCTTC. It codes for CASTTGTGVHNEQFF. The chain has TRBV6-6 and TRBJ2-1; 10 nucleotides agree with TRBD1. The CDR3 covers 15 residues. Germline V lookup: CDR1 MNHNY, CDR2 SVGAGI (reference sequence). V shed 7 bases and J 5 bases; nucleotides not matched to a gene: 8.

The V call is TRBV28, the J call TRBJ1-5; D perhaps matches TRBD1 (6 bases). This CDR3 is 15 amino acids long. Germline CDR1 MDHEN, CDR2 SYDVKM. The V gene lost 8 bases and the J gene lost 2 bases, with 16 bases spanning the gap. CDR3 nucleotide sequence: TGTGCCAGCTTACCGTCCAGGGGAGGCAATCAGCCCCAGCATTTT. It yields the protein CASLPSRGGNQPQHF.

The rearrangement uses TRBV19 and TRBJ2-5, with D maybe TRBD2 (6 bases). Germline V lookup: CDR1 LNHDA, CDR2 SQIVND (reference sequence). This CDR3 comprises 14 residues. The V gene lost 2 bases and the J gene lost 2 bases, with 9 bases spanning the gap. The CDR3 sequence: CASSIQGTQETQYF. Written as DNA, the CDR3 is TGTGCCAGTAGTATACAAGGGACTCAAGAGACCCAGTACTTC.

The chain couples TRBV30 to TRBJ1-2; tentatively, D is TRBD1 (5 bases). V was clipped by 3 bases and J by 2 bases, with 13 bases between them. The germline V gene has CDR1 GTSNPN and CDR2 SVGIG (reference sequence). CDR3 length equals 14 residues. For the CDR3, the DNA is TGTGCCTGGAGGCCCAGGGTTGTCAACTATGGCTACACCTTC. Translated, it gives CAWRPRVVNYGYTF.

This clone was seen just once. CDR3 nucleotides: TGTGCCTGGAGCCGGGGGACTGAAGCTTTCTTT. It encodes CAWSRGTEAFF. The chain combines TRBV30 with TRBJ1-1, with D possibly TRBD1 on 5 matching bases. Germline V gene lookup returns CDR1 GTSNPN and CDR2 SVGIG (reference sequence). V lost 3 bases and J lost 5, with 7 bases in between. The CDR3 runs to 11 residues.